The clone carrying this T cell receptor (beta chain) has just a few counts. This entry comes from a study of T cells in Graves' hyperthyroidism and ophthalmopathy. TCR beta CDR3 regions were amplified from RNA transcripts. HTBI primers were used for first-round RT-PCR of the TCR CDR3. TCRdb re-analysed the multiplex PCR reads in MiXCR, keeping a single row per CDR3 protein. The sample holds about 840,000 distinct CDR3 sequences, 35% to 40% seen once. From germline, CDR1 is MNHNY and CDR2 SVGAGI (reference sequence). V lost 4 bases, J lost 5 bases, and 15 bases lay in between. The CDR3 has 14 residues. Sequencing was carried out using blood. This chain connects TRBV6-6 to TRBJ2-7, with TRBD2 as a possible D gene (6 bases). This TCR was sampled from a man between 18 and 29 years old with Graves' hyperthyroidism. CDR3 loop: CASSSAREHDEQYF. In nucleotides, the CDR3 is TGTGCCAGCAGTTCCGCCCGGGAGCACGACGAGCAGTACTTC.